Below are 13 T cell receptor beta chains sequenced from a single sample in a study of blood T cell repertoires in COVID-19. The assay was immunoSEQ multiplex PCR, and TCRdb's table has in-frame clones only and misses some. Of some 30,000 clones in the sample, 83% were seen once. The sample was peripheral blood. Receptors were obtained from a man between 70 and 80 years old with active COVID-19.

This sequence joins TRBV6-1 and TRBJ2-7; 7 bases match TRBD2. J lost 3 bases, V lost 8 bases, and 10 bases had no gene match. CDR1 MNHNS and CDR2 SASEGT come from the germline V gene. The CDR3 is made up of 14 amino acids. DNA of the CDR3: TGTGCCAGCGGATCCTCGGGAGGATTCTACGAGCAGTACTTC. Amino acids: CASGSSGGFYEQYF.

This chain connects TRBV9 to TRBJ1-2; possibly TRBD1 for D (5 bases). Germline V gene sequence: CDR1 SGDLS, CDR2 YYNGEE. V lost 1 base, J lost 4 bases, and 11 bases lay in between. The CDR3 runs 14 residues. CDR3 sequence (DNA): TGTGCCAGCAGCGTAATGGGGCCAAGCTATGGCTACACCTTC. Amino acids: CASSVMGPSYGYTF.

The chain employs TRBV28 and TRBJ2-7; TRBD2 matches at 8 bases. Trimming removed 3 bases from V and 7 bases from J; junction bases left unmatched: 8. The CDR3 consists of 14 residues. CDR1 and CDR2 from the germline V gene are MDHEN and SYDVKM. CDR3 DNA: TGTGCCAGCAGTTTCGGGGGGGCCCAGAGAGAGCAGTACTTC. This gives the protein CASSFGGAQREQYF.

The rearrangement uses TRBV7-3 and TRBJ2-2, with 11 bases that match TRBD1. Germline CDR1 and CDR2: SGHTA and FQGTGA. The CDR3 contains 18 residues. V dropped 1 base and J dropped 5; count of bases not matched to a gene: 9. The CDR3 region has the DNA TGTGCCAGCAGCTTAAGGACAGGGGGCGGGAGAGGAACCGGGGAGCTGTTTTTT. This sequence encodes CASSLRTGGGRGTGELFF.

The chain employs TRBV2 and TRBJ1-1; 10 nucleotides agree with TRBD1. J lost 11 bases, V lost 10 bases, and 10 bases had no gene match. The germline V gene has CDR1 SNHLY and CDR2 FYNNEI. The CDR3 extends over 12 amino acids. As DNA, the CDR3 is TGTGCCACCACCCGGGACAGGGGATCCGCTTTCTTT. It yields the protein CATTRDRGSAFF.

The V and J genes are TRBV11-2 and TRBJ2-2; D may be TRBD2 (6 bases). V lost 5 bases and J 2 bases, leaving 12 bases between the germline ends. The germline gives CDR1 SGHAT, CDR2 FQNNGV. This CDR3 is 15 amino acids long. The CDR3 reads CASSPGLLNTGELFF. In DNA form, the CDR3 reads TGTGCCAGCAGCCCGGGACTCTTAAACACCGGGGAGCTGTTTTTT.

Regarding this clone: The junction departs from germline at one end; a sequencing error may be responsible. The chain carries TRBV4-1 and TRBJ1-2; a possible D gene is TRBD1 (6 bases). The CDR3 contains 14 residues. Per germline, CDR1 MGHRA and CDR2 YSYEKL. CDR3 region: CASSQVQGNDGYTF. The CDR3 nucleotides read TGCGCCAGCAGCCAGGTACAGGGTAACGATGGCTACACCTTC.

The J gene is TRBJ1-6, the V gene TRBV2; D is possibly TRBD1 (6 bases). This CDR3 comprises 13 residues. The germline V gene has CDR1 SNHLY and CDR2 FYNNEI. CDR3 sequence reads: CADRGQRNSPLHF. The CDR3, as DNA: TGTGCGGACCGCGGACAGAGAAATTCACCCCTCCACTTT.

The chain has TRBV9 and TRBJ1-4; TRBD1 might be the D (5 bases). The CDR3 totals 14 residues. CDR1 SGDLS and CDR2 YYNGEE come from the germline V gene. V was shortened by 4 bases and J by 3 bases, with 10 bases between the two germline ends. The CDR3 loop reads CASSPGGSNEKLFF. The DNA for the CDR3 is TGTGCCAGCAGCCCCGGGGGGTCTAATGAAAAACTGTTTTTT.

V gene TRBV2 combines with J gene TRBJ2-4; TRBD2 matches 14 bases. With 7 bases clipped from V and 0 bases from J, the junction kept 8 bases outside the gene matches. The germline V gene encodes CDR1 SNHLY and CDR2 FYNNEI. The CDR3 is 18 amino acids. The CDR3 DNA follows: TGTGCCAGCACCGGGACTAGCGGGGGAGGGGTAGCCAAAAACATTCAGTACTTC. Translating gives CASTGTSGGGVAKNIQYF.

CDR3 protein: CASGGQTEAFF. The CDR3 DNA reads as TGTGCCAGCGGAGGACAGACTGAAGCTTTCTTT. This rearrangement joins TRBV2 to TRBJ1-1, with a possible D match to TRBD1 (6 bases). V dropped 8 bases and J dropped 5 bases, with 9 bases sitting between them. CDR1 and CDR2 from the germline V gene are SNHLY and FYNNEI. The CDR3 runs to 11 residues. The full variable domain, its missing parts supplied by reference TRBV2 and TRBJ1-1, is EPEVTQTPSHQVTQMGQEVILRCVPISNHLYFYWYRQILGQKVEFLVSFYNNEISEKSEIFDDQFSVERPDGSNFTLKIRSTKLEDSAMYFCASGGQTEAFFGQGTRLTVV.

The gene calls are TRBV28 and TRBJ1-2, with 10 bases fitting TRBD1. The CDR3 extends over 15 amino acids. CDR1 is MDHEN and CDR2 is SYDVKM in the germline V gene. The trim removed 3 bases at V and 8 bases at J, leaving 9 bases unmatched. The CDR3, as DNA: TGTGCCAGCAGTTTTAGGGACAGGGGTTCAAAAGGCTACACCTTC. It is translated as CASSFRDRGSKGYTF.

The V call is TRBV5-4, the J call TRBJ2-7, with D maybe TRBD2 (5 bases). V was pared by 0 bases and J by 9 bases, with 13 bases between. Germline V lookup: CDR1 SGHNT, CDR2 YYREEE (reference sequence). The CDR3 extends over 13 amino acids. This CDR3 is CASSLGQVEGQYF. The CDR3 DNA is TGTGCCAGCAGCTTGGGTCAGGTTGAGGGGCAGTACTTC.